The clone carrying this T cell receptor (beta chain) is a singleton in its sample. Its antigen is not known. V shed 6 bases, J shed 9 bases, and the junction held 10 bases outside the gene matches. The CDR3 length is 14 residues. The V gene's germline CDR1 is LNHDA and CDR2 SQIVND (reference sequence). The PCR used 60 Vbeta and 13 Jbeta primers. The assay was immunoSEQ multiplex PCR, and TCRdb's table has in-frame clones only and misses some. The table lists around 170,000 clones, around 82% of them singletons. The data are from a study of cytomegalovirus exposure and HLA in healthy donors. Study-level findings and limits: An ancestry cluster, one associated with Asian ancestry, reportedly showed fewer N-insertions than the approximately 660-donor mean in a later analysis. The likely origin of a cluster of highly shared sequence variants was a sequencing artifact. In a later analysis, HLA-C alleles had the fewest associated TCRs, DRB1 alleles the most.

V usage is TRBV19 and J usage is TRBJ2-1, with 8 bases aligning to TRBD1. The sequenced sample consisted of PBMCs. The sequence was collected from a man aged 35 to 55 in good health and CMV-seronegative. DNA of the CDR3: TGTGCCAGTAGACAAATGACAGGGGTCAGTGAGCAGTTCTTC. Translation: CASRQMTGVSEQFF.